A single sample gave rise to the 25 T cell receptor beta chains below, sequenced in a study of T cells in Graves' hyperthyroidism and ophthalmopathy. Researchers amplified the TCR beta CDR3 regions from RNA transcripts. In the first-round RT-PCR of the TCR CDR3, the HTBI primer set was used. A single record per CDR3 protein comes from TCRdb applying MiXCR to the multiplex PCR reads. The table shows a few hundred thousand distinct CDR3 sequences, with around 15% occurring only once. Material: blood. These receptors were obtained from a woman aged 40 to 50 with Graves' ophthalmopathy.

This clonotype has a handful of counts. The rearrangement links TRBV5-1 to TRBJ1-1; 7 bases align to TRBD1. V was clipped by 1 base and J by 4 bases; unmatched bases: 10. Germline CDR1 is SGHRS and CDR2 is YFSETQ. The CDR3 consists of 16 residues. CDR3 sequence (DNA): TGCGCCAGCAGCTTGAATCGGAAGGGGGCAAGCACTGAAGCTTTCTTT. Residues: CASSLNRKGASTEAFF.

Regarding this clonotype: Being one base from a much bigger clone, this may be a read error. The chain recombines TRBV29-1 with TRBJ2-1; D might be TRBD1 (6 bases). This CDR3 is 14 amino acids long. Germline V gives CDR1 SQVTM, CDR2 ANQGSEA. The CDR3 loop is CRVVSRTAINEQFF. The CDR3 DNA follows: TGCAGAGTTGTATCCCGGACAGCAATCAATGAGCAGTTCTTC.

This clonotype was seen many times. The chain carries TRBV15 and TRBJ1-1; tentative D call: TRBD1 (5 bases). CDR3 length: 14 amino acids. V shed 0 bases and J shed 5 bases, with 10 bases lying between them. CDR1 and CDR2 from the germline V gene are LNHNV and YYDKDF (reference sequence). Written as DNA, the CDR3 is TGTGCCACCAGCAGAGATGATGAGGGGACTGAAGCTTTCTTT. It encodes CATSRDDEGTEAFF. Full variable domain (remainder filled in from reference TRBV15 and TRBJ1-1): DAMVIQNPRYQVTQFGKPVTLSCSQTLNHNVMYWYQQKSSQAPKLLFHYYDKDFNNEADTPDNFQSRRPNTSFCFLDIRSPGLGDTAMYLCATSRDDEGTEAFFGQGTRLTVV.

This clonotype was seen at least ten times. The chain couples TRBV3-1 to TRBJ2-5; 11 bases map to TRBD2. Germline trimming cut 4 bases from V and 2 bases from J; bases unmatched to any gene: 3. The germline gives CDR1 LGHDT, CDR2 YNNKEL (reference sequence). The CDR3 spans 15 residues. The CDR3: CASSPGLAAQETQYF. CDR3 DNA: TGTGCCAGCAGCCCGGGACTAGCGGCTCAAGAGACCCAGTACTTC.

This clonotype was picked up many times. This sequence joins TRBV25-1 and TRBJ1-5; D uncertain. The CDR3 loop spans 15 amino acids. Germline V gene data show CDR1 as MGHDK and CDR2 as SYGVNS. Deletions cut 4 bases from V and 1 base from J, with 11 bases between. CDR3 amino acids: CASSVGSGSNQPQHF. CDR3 nucleotide sequence: TGTGCCAGCAGTGTCGGATCCGGGAGCAATCAGCCCCAGCATTTT.

This clonotype was recorded at least ten times. The chain has TRBV7-9 and TRBJ2-1, with D possibly matching TRBD1 (5 bases). Looked up from germline, CDR1 is SEHNR and CDR2 is FQNEAQ (reference sequence). The CDR3 totals 14 residues. The V end lost 1 base, the J end lost 6 bases, and 10 bases lay between the germline ends. CDR3 DNA sequence: TGTGCCAGCAGCTTAGGAAGGGGATTCAATGAGCAGTTCTTC. Translated, it gives CASSLGRGFNEQFF.

The table lists this clonotype with a few counts. This chain connects TRBV19 to TRBJ1-1; D may be TRBD1 (5 bases). The V gene's germline CDR1 is LNHDA and CDR2 SQIVND (reference sequence). Trimming took off 6 bases at V and 4 bases at J, with 21 bases between the two ends. The CDR3 is 16 residues long. Written as DNA, the CDR3 is TGTGCCAGTAGAAAAGGGGCGAAGATTCGAGTCACTGAAGCTTTCTTT. Amino acid sequence: CASRKGAKIRVTEAFF.

This clonotype appeared a few times. This chain connects TRBV5-1 to TRBJ1-1; D remains unclear. This CDR3 spans 13 amino acids. Germline values: CDR1 SGHRS, CDR2 YFSETQ. Trimming left V 0 bases short and J 6 bases short, with 9 bases between. DNA for the CDR3: TGCGCCAGCAGCTTGGATTTTGGGTCTGAAGCTTTCTTT. Its protein product is CASSLDFGSEAFF.

The chain employs TRBV20-1 and TRBJ1-5; 11 bases are a match to TRBD1. Germline assignment: CDR1 DFQATT and CDR2 SNEGSKA (reference sequence). With 3 bases clipped from V and 6 bases from J, the junction kept 4 bases outside the gene matches. The CDR3 has 14 amino acids. The CDR3 is CSARGTGGSQPQHF. Written as DNA, the CDR3 is TGCAGTGCTAGGGGGACAGGGGGTAGTCAGCCCCAGCATTTT.

The sample holds a few counts of this clonotype. The V call is TRBV9, the J call TRBJ2-1; a weak D match, TRBD2 (5 bases). The V end lost 0 bases, the J end lost 5 bases, and 15 bases lay between the germline ends. Germline values: CDR1 SGDLS, CDR2 YYNGEE. The CDR3 spans 16 residues. DNA for the CDR3: TGTGCCAGCAGCGTAGAGGAGCGGACCTGGGACAATGAGCAGTTCTTC. It is translated as CASSVEERTWDNEQFF.

This clonotype was detected many times. V gene TRBV19 combines with J gene TRBJ2-7, with D perhaps matching TRBD2 (5 bases). The germline gives CDR1 LNHDA, CDR2 SQIVND (reference sequence). V gave up 4 bases and J gave up 6 bases, with 19 bases separating them. This CDR3 region has 15 residues. This CDR3 is CASSTSVARLAEQYF. As DNA, the CDR3 is TGTGCCAGTAGTACCTCGGTAGCGAGGCTGGCCGAGCAGTACTTC. The full variable domain, completed using reference TRBV19 and TRBJ2-7, is DGGITQSPKYLFRKEGQNVTLSCEQNLNHDAMYWYRQDPGQGLRLIYYSQIVNDFQKGDIAEGYSVSREKKESFPLTVTSAQKNPTAFYLCASSTSVARLAEQYFGPGTRLTVT.

This clonotype appeared many times. V gene TRBV7-2 combines with J gene TRBJ2-5, with 8 bases identical to TRBD2. Germline V gene lookup returns CDR1 SGHTA and CDR2 FQGNSA. Trimming at V came to 5 bases and at J to 5 bases, leaving 10 bases not matched to a gene. This CDR3 region has 15 residues. The CDR3 reads CASSRRFSGGETQYF. Here the CDR3 DNA reads TGTGCCAGCAGCCGTCGATTTTCGGGGGGGGAGACCCAGTACTTC.

A note on this clonotype: A much larger clone is a single base away; this may be a read error. The chain combines TRBV5-1 with TRBJ1-5; 7 bases are a match to TRBD1. Germline CDR1 reads SGHRS; CDR2 reads YFSETQ. This CDR3 spans 15 amino acids. The CDR3 bases are TGCGCCAGCAGCTTGGCCGGGCACCAGGGACAGCCCCGGCATTTT. This encodes CASSLAGHQGQPRHF.

This clonotype showed up many times. The J gene is TRBJ2-1, the V gene TRBV6-1; TRBD2 agrees at 13 bases. This CDR3 spans 16 amino acids. Germline assignment: CDR1 MNHNS and CDR2 SASEGT. V trimming: 5 bases; J trimming: 9 bases; junction bases outside the gene matches: 10. Here the CDR3 reads CASSLWTSGSKVEQFF. In DNA form, the CDR3 reads TGTGCCAGCAGTTTGTGGACTAGCGGGAGTAAGGTTGAGCAGTTCTTC.

This clonotype was detected many times. The V call is TRBV13, the J call TRBJ2-1; 12 nucleotides agree with TRBD2. The V gene's germline CDR1 is PRHDT and CDR2 FYEKMQ (reference sequence). This CDR3 has 14 residues. V lost 5 bases to trimming and J lost 8 bases; unmatched junction nucleotides: 4. As DNA, the CDR3 is TGTGCCAGCAGCATGACTAGCGGGGGATATGAGCAGTTCTTC. Its translation is CASSMTSGGYEQFF.

This clonotype was detected ten times or more. The chain has TRBV6-2 or TRBV6-3 and TRBJ2-5; 8 bases match TRBD1. CDR3 length equals 14 residues. The ends lost 5 bases at V and 7 bases at J; junction bases unmatched: 9. The germline V gene encodes CDR1 MNHEY and CDR2 SVGEGT. The CDR3 DNA reads TGTGCCAGCAGTGCCACCAGGACAGGGACGACCCAGTACTTC. This encodes CASSATRTGTTQYF.

This clonotype was detected many times. This sequence joins TRBV12-3 or TRBV12-4 and TRBJ2-7; 8 bases agree with TRBD1. The CDR3 consists of 14 residues. The trim removed 4 bases at V and 2 bases at J, leaving 4 bases unmatched. The CDR3 reads CASSSRDRTYEQYF. Written as DNA, the CDR3 is TGTGCCAGCAGTTCGCGGGACAGGACCTACGAGCAGTACTTC.

This clonotype has a handful of counts. The V call is TRBV29-1, the J call TRBJ1-1; 8 bases align to TRBD1. The germline V gene has CDR1 SQVTM and CDR2 ANQGSEA. The V gene end was trimmed by 6 bases and the J gene end by 1 base; junction bases not matched to a gene: 1. The CDR3 is 12 residues long. The CDR3: CSVTGGNTEAFF. CDR3 bases: TGCAGCGTCACAGGGGGGAACACTGAAGCTTTCTTT.

V and J are TRBV6-1 and TRBJ2-7; 12 positions agree with TRBD1. J lost 1 base, V lost 5 bases, and 15 bases had no gene match. The germline V gene encodes CDR1 MNHNS and CDR2 SASEGT. The CDR3 extends over 19 amino acids. This chain's CDR3 is CASSPRGTGGAGGSYEQYF. Written as DNA, the CDR3 is TGTGCCAGCAGTCCACGGGGGACAGGGGGCGCTGGGGGTTCCTACGAGCAGTACTTC.

This clonotype was picked up many times. The chain employs TRBV5-1 and TRBJ2-1; D uncertain. Germline V lookup: CDR1 SGHRS, CDR2 YFSETQ. The V end was cut by 3 bases, the J end by 3 bases, with 16 bases between. CDR3 size: 16 residues. The CDR3 reads CASSSIGDNLYNEQFF. As DNA, the CDR3 is TGCGCCAGCAGCTCCATCGGTGATAATCTCTACAATGAGCAGTTCTTC.

This clonotype was observed many times. The J gene is TRBJ2-7, the V gene TRBV2; D not resolved. Germline V CDR1 and CDR2: SNHLY, FYNNEI. The V gene lost 4 bases and the J gene lost 2 bases, with 6 bases spanning the gap. This CDR3 spans 12 amino acids. CDR3 in DNA: TGTGCCAGCAGTGTCGGAACCTACGAGCAGTACTTC. It specifies CASSVGTYEQYF. Supplemented by reference TRBV2 and TRBJ2-7, the full variable domain reads EPEVTQTPSHQVTQMGQEVILRCVPISNHLYFYWYRQILGQKVEFLVSFYNNEISEKSEIFDDQFSVERPDGSNFTLKIRSTKLEDSAMYFCASSVGTYEQYFGPGTRLTVT.

This clonotype was seen ten or more times. The V gene is TRBV28, the J gene TRBJ2-1, with 8 positions matching TRBD1. This CDR3 is built from 17 residues. Per the germline V gene, CDR1 is MDHEN and CDR2 is SYDVKM. V was clipped by 5 bases and J by 7 bases; unmatched bases: 16. CDR3 DNA sequence: TGTGCCAGCAGTCCCCCACGACAGGGGCCCGTTGGGAATGAGCAGTTCTTC. Protein: CASSPPRQGPVGNEQFF.

This clonotype was detected a few times. V usage is TRBV5-8 and J usage is TRBJ2-5; 8 bases agree with TRBD1. Germline V gene lookup returns CDR1 SGHTS and CDR2 YDEGEE. The CDR3 covers 16 residues. The V segment lost 1 base and the J segment 7 bases; nucleotides outside the gene matches: 12. The CDR3 nucleotides are TGTGCCAGCAGCTTGTCCAGGGGACAGGACCTAGGGACCCAGTACTTC. This translates into CASSLSRGQDLGTQYF.

Points on this clonotype: A much larger clone differs from this one at a single base, so this may be a read error. The chain uses TRBV10-2 and TRBJ2-7; 8 bases line up with TRBD1. In germline, CDR1 is WSHSY, CDR2 SAAADI. This CDR3 has 16 residues. In nucleotides, the CDR3 is TGCGCCAGCAGTGTGTATAAGGACAGGGCCCCCTACGGGCAGTACTTC. This gives the protein CASSVYKDRAPYGQYF.

The chain joins TRBV20-1 to TRBJ1-6; no clear D gene. Germline V CDR1 and CDR2: DFQATT, SNEGSKA (reference sequence). Trimming took 0 bases from V and 0 from J, leaving 12 bases between them. The CDR3 spans 17 residues. CDR3 sequence (DNA): TGCAGTGCTAGAGATAAGGACCGATCCTCCTATAATTCACCCCTCCACTTT. This translates into CSARDKDRSSYNSPLHF.